One sample yielded the 24 T cell receptor beta chains listed below, sequenced in a study of a mutant IDH1 vaccine in newly diagnosed glioma. Antigens for these TCRs are unknown. As to time point: week 11, during vaccination. Mutant IDH1 20-mer peptide, at 300 ug, made up each vaccine dose, with topical imiquimod. Using immunoSEQ multiplex PCR, the repertoire was profiled, and TCRdb retains in-frame clones only, with some absent. The sample consists of 60,000 to 75,000 clones, about four fifths of them appearing once. This sample comprised PBMCs, obtained from a glioma patient whose treatment included an IDH1 peptide vaccine. The receptor set was obtained from a man between 25 and 39 years old with glioma.

The gene calls are TRBV2 and TRBJ2-3; D uncertain. Germline loops: CDR1 SNHLY, CDR2 FYNNEI. Trimming took off 6 bases at V and 6 bases at J, with 10 bases between the two ends. The CDR3 extends over 12 amino acids. This chain's CDR3 is CASSPVGDTQYF. The CDR3 DNA reads as TGTGCCAGCAGCCCCGTGGGGGATACGCAGTATTTT.

This rearrangement joins TRBV11-3 to TRBJ2-1; 9 bases line up with TRBD1. The CDR3 covers 16 residues. Per the germline V gene, CDR1 is SGHNT and CDR2 is YENEEA. V dropped 0 bases and J dropped 3; count of bases not matched to a gene: 3. CDR3 amino acids: CASSLDQDRGYNEQFF. The CDR3 region has the DNA TGTGCCAGCAGCTTAGATCAGGACAGGGGCTACAATGAGCAGTTCTTC.

The V gene is TRBV14, the J gene TRBJ2-3; D may be TRBD2 (6 bases). The V gene's germline CDR1 is SGHDN and CDR2 FVKESK. CDR3 length: 15 amino acids. V was pared by 4 bases and J by 3 bases, with 14 bases between. CDR3 coding DNA: TGTGCCAGCAGCCCCTTGGGACGGGGGACAGATACGCAGTATTTT. This sequence encodes CASSPLGRGTDTQYF.

J is TRBJ2-3 and V is TRBV10-3, with 7 bases identical to TRBD2. The germline gives CDR1 ENHRY, CDR2 SYGVKD. The junction had 5 bases not matched to a gene; V was cut back by 7 bases and J by 1 base. This CDR3 region has 14 residues. CDR3 DNA sequence: TGTGCCATCAAGGCGGGGGTCGGCACAGATACGCAGTATTTT. This sequence encodes CAIKAGVGTDTQYF.

The chain has TRBV6-1 and TRBJ1-2; D remains unclear. The CDR3 loop spans 16 amino acids. Trimming stripped 0 bases from V and 2 bases from J, with 13 bases between. CDR1 and CDR2 (germline): MNHNS, SASEGT. The DNA for the CDR3 is TGTGCCAGCAGTGAAGCTTACCGGGGATTCAACTATGGCTACACCTTC. Translated: CASSEAYRGFNYGYTF.

This clone occurred once. This CDR3 reads CASRRTLVTDTQYF. CDR3 bases: TGTGCCAGCAGGAGGACGCTGGTTACAGATACGCAGTATTTT. The chain links TRBV27 to TRBJ2-3; D unclear. The CDR3 length is 14 residues. Trimming removed 6 bases from V and 3 bases from J, with 13 bases in between. The germline gives CDR1 MNHEY, CDR2 SMNVEV (reference sequence).

V is TRBV6-1 and J is TRBJ1-1; the D gene is possibly TRBD1 (6 bases). V was pared by 8 bases and J by 0 bases, with 13 bases between. The CDR3 is 14 residues long. Germline loops: CDR1 MNHNS, CDR2 SASEGT. Here the CDR3 reads CASGSGGLNTEAFF. CDR3 nucleotide sequence: TGTGCCAGCGGAAGCGGGGGGCTGAACACTGAAGCTTTCTTT.

The chain carries TRBV5-1 and TRBJ2-2; D not certain. Looked up from germline, CDR1 is SGHRS and CDR2 is YFSETQ. The V end was cut by 4 bases, the J end by 4 bases, with 17 bases between. CDR3 size: 16 residues. The CDR3 protein is CASSPGSLPGTGELFF. For the CDR3, the DNA is TGCGCCAGCAGCCCCGGTTCTCTGCCGGGCACCGGGGAGCTGTTTTTT.

The J gene is TRBJ2-7, the V gene TRBV5-5, with 10 bases aligning to TRBD2. V shed 3 bases, J shed 5 bases, and the junction held 8 bases outside the gene matches. Germline V lookup: CDR1 SGHKS, CDR2 YYEKEE (reference sequence). The CDR3 totals 15 residues. The CDR3 nucleotides are TGTGCCAGCAGCTACATCGGGACTAGCGACAACGAGCAGTACTTC. This encodes CASSYIGTSDNEQYF.

This rearrangement joins TRBV7-2 to TRBJ1-5; D might be TRBD1 (5 bases). Trimming shortened V by 4 bases and J by 7 bases, and 8 bases separated the two germline ends. From germline, CDR1 is SGHTA and CDR2 FQGNSA. The CDR3 contains 12 residues. The CDR3 coding sequence is TGTGCCAGCAGCTGGGGGGGGCAGCCCCAGCATTTT. Amino acids: CASSWGGQPQHF.

The rearrangement links TRBV4-1 to TRBJ2-7, with TRBD2 as a possible D gene (6 bases). From germline, CDR1 is MGHRA and CDR2 YSYEKL. There are 16 residues in the CDR3. The V and J ends lost 4 bases and 6 bases respectively, with 22 bases between them. The chain's CDR3 is CASSPIGTGTASEQYF. CDR3 nucleotide sequence: TGCGCCAGCAGCCCAATTGGTACCGGGACTGCCAGCGAGCAGTACTTC.

This clone turned up a few times. CDR3 amino acids: CASSPYLLQVNNEQFF. The CDR3 DNA follows: TGTGCCAGCAGCCCCTACCTTCTGCAGGTGAACAATGAGCAGTTCTTC. The chain recombines TRBV7-6 with TRBJ2-1; D is ambiguous. The ends were cut back, 5 bases at V and 5 bases at J, with 19 bases in the middle. This CDR3 contains 16 residues. From germline, CDR1 is SGHVS and CDR2 FNYEAQ.

J is TRBJ1-1 and V is TRBV27; D is possibly TRBD1 (6 bases). The CDR3 is made up of 14 amino acids. V was cut by 6 bases and J by 1 base, with 12 bases left in between. The germline V gene encodes CDR1 MNHEY and CDR2 SMNVEV (reference sequence). The DNA of the CDR3 is TGTGCCAGCAGGGGCAGGGGCGAGAACACTGAAGCTTTCTTT. Translating gives CASRGRGENTEAFF.

This clone was counted between two and nine times. The chain couples TRBV19 to TRBJ1-1; perhaps TRBD1 as D (5 bases). Germline CDR1 and CDR2: LNHDA and SQIVND (reference sequence). V was shortened by 3 bases and J by 4 bases, with 12 bases between the two germline ends. The CDR3 totals 14 residues. CDR3 nucleotide sequence: TGTGCCAGTAGTATCAGGGCTGCTCCCACTGAAGCTTTCTTT. It codes for CASSIRAAPTEAFF.

This chain's CDR3 is CSVVGGWRNEQFF. For the CDR3, the DNA is TGCAGCGTTGTAGGGGGATGGCGAAATGAGCAGTTCTTC. The chain links TRBV29-1 to TRBJ2-1, with D possibly TRBD1 on 6 matching bases. The CDR3 is 13 residues long. Germline V gives CDR1 SQVTM, CDR2 ANQGSEA. The germline V and J ends were trimmed by 4 bases and 7 bases, with 14 bases remaining between them.

This chain uses TRBV6-1 with TRBJ1-1; D is uncertain. CDR3 size: 14 residues. Trimming took 4 bases from V and 2 from J, leaving 11 bases between them. The germline CDR1 and CDR2 sequences are MNHNS and SASEGT. The chain's CDR3 is CASSATIGNTEAFF. CDR3 bases: TGTGCCAGCAGTGCCACCATTGGAAACACTGAAGCTTTCTTT.

The J gene is TRBJ2-1, the V gene TRBV2; 8 bases match TRBD1. Looked up from germline, CDR1 is SNHLY and CDR2 is FYNNEI. The CDR3 has 12 residues. The ends lost 6 bases at V and 9 bases at J; junction bases unmatched: 4. CDR3 nucleotides: TGTGCCAGCAGCCGGACAGGGTCTGAGCAGTTCTTC. It specifies CASSRTGSEQFF.

The V gene is TRBV13, the J gene TRBJ1-1; D is uncertain. This CDR3 contains 16 residues. Trimming left V 3 bases short and J 0 bases short, with 14 bases between. Germline CDR1 reads PRHDT; CDR2 reads FYEKMQ (reference sequence). CDR3 bases: TGTGCCAGCAGCTTCTACGGACTCACCATGAACACTGAAGCTTTCTTT. Its protein is CASSFYGLTMNTEAFF.

V gene TRBV28 combines with J gene TRBJ1-1; a possible D gene is TRBD1 (6 bases). Germline V gene data show CDR1 as MDHEN and CDR2 as SYDVKM. The V end lost 7 bases, the J end lost 8 bases, and 14 bases lay between the germline ends. The length of the CDR3 is 12 residues. The DNA of the CDR3 is TGTGCCAGCACTAGGGACACCGTAGAAGCTTTCTTT. Translation: CASTRDTVEAFF.

This chain's CDR3 is CASTGTRWTGELFF. CDR3 bases: TGTGCCAGCACCGGGACTAGATGGACCGGGGAGCTGTTTTTT. The rearrangement uses TRBV2 and TRBJ2-2; 8 nucleotides align to TRBD2. V was clipped by 7 bases and J by 5 bases; unmatched bases: 6. Germline lookup yields CDR1 SNHLY and CDR2 FYNNEI. This CDR3 has 14 amino acids. The full variable domain, its missing parts supplied by reference TRBV2 and TRBJ2-2, is EPEVTQTPSHQVTQMGQEVILRCVPISNHLYFYWYRQILGQKVEFLVSFYNNEISEKSEIFDDQFSVERPDGSNFTLKIRSTKLEDSAMYFCASTGTRWTGELFFGEGSRLTVL.

CDR3 in amino acids: CASSSGGPEQYF. In nucleotides, the CDR3 is TGCGCCAGCAGCTCTGGGGGGCCCGAGCAGTACTTC. The chain employs TRBV10-1 and TRBJ2-7; tentatively, D is TRBD1 or TRBD2 (6 bases each). Deletions cut 6 bases from V and 6 bases from J, with 12 bases between. The CDR3 runs to 12 residues. Germline loops: CDR1 WNHNN, CDR2 SYGVQD (reference sequence).

The gene calls are TRBV4-3 and TRBJ1-1; D uncertain. V was cut by 5 bases and J by 4 bases, with 14 bases left in between. Germline CDR1 and CDR2: LGHNA and YSLEER. The CDR3 has 14 amino acids. CDR3 sequence reads: CASSKLQRATEAFF. The CDR3 coding sequence is TGCGCCAGCAGCAAGTTGCAAAGGGCCACTGAAGCTTTCTTT.

In DNA form, the CDR3 reads TGTGCCAGCAGTTTAAGGGGGGCGAACACCGGGGAGCTGTTTTTT. Encoded protein: CASSLRGANTGELFF. This rearrangement joins TRBV27 to TRBJ2-2; D assignment may be TRBD1 or TRBD2 (6 bases each). Trimming stripped 2 bases from V and 0 bases from J, with 7 bases between. CDR1 MNHEY and CDR2 SMNVEV come from the germline V gene (reference sequence). The length of the CDR3 is 15 residues.

V usage is TRBV5-4 and J usage is TRBJ1-2; D is possibly TRBD1 (5 bases). CDR3 length: 16 residues. Per the germline V gene, CDR1 is SGHNT and CDR2 is YYREEE (reference sequence). Trimming pared 4 bases from V and 2 bases from J, leaving 18 bases between. This chain's CDR3 is CASSPRGGARNYGYTF. The DNA of the CDR3 is TGTGCCAGCAGCCCCCGAGGTGGGGCGCGAAACTATGGCTACACCTTC. Looking up the rest from reference TRBV5-4 and TRBJ1-2 gives the full variable domain: ETGVTQSPTHLIKTRGQQVTLRCSSQSGHNTVSWYQQALGQGPQFIFQYYREEENGRGNFPPRFSGLQFPNYSSELNVNALELDDSALYLCASSPRGGARNYGYTFGSGTRLTVV.